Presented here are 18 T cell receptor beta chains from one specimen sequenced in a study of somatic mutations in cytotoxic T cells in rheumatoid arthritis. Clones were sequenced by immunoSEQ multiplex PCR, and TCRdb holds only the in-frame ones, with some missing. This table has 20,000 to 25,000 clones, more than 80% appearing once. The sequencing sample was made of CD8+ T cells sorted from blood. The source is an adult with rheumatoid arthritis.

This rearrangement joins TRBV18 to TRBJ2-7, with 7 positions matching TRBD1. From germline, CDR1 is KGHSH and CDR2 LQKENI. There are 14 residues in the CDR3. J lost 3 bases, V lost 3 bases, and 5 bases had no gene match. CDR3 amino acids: CASSPLTGFYEQYF. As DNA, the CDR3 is TGTGCCAGCTCACCGCTGACAGGGTTCTACGAGCAGTACTTC. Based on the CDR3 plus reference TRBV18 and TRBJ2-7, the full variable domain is NAGVMQNPRHLVRRRGQEARLRCSPMKGHSHVYWYRQLPEEGLKFMVYLQKENIIDESGMPKERFSAEFPKEGPSILRIQQVVRGDSAAYFCASSPLTGFYEQYFGPGTRLTVT.

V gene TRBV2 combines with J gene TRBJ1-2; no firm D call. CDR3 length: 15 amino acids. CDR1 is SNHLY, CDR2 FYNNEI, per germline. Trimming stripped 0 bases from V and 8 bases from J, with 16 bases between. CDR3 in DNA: TGTGCCAGCAGTGAAGCCAAGGGTTCGGTGTACGGCTACACCTTC. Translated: CASSEAKGSVYGYTF.

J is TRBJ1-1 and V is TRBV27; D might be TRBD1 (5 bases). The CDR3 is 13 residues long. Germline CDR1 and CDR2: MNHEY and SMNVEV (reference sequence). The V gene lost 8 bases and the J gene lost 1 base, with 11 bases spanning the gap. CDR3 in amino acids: CASGSDRNTEAFF. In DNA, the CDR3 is TGTGCCAGCGGAAGCGACAGGAACACTGAAGCTTTCTTT.

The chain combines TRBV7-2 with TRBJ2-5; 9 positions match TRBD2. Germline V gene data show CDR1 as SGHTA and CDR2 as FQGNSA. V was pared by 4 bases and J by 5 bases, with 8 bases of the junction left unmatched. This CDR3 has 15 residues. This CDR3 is CASSSAGGFSETQYF. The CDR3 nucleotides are TGTGCCAGCAGCTCGGCGGGGGGGTTCTCGGAGACCCAGTACTTC.

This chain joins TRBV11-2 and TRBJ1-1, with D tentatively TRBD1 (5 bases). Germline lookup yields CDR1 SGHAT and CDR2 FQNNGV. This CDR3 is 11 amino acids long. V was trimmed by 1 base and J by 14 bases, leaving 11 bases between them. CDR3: CASSLAGGAFF. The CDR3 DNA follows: TGTGCCAGCAGCTTAGCCGGCGGGGCCTTCTTT.

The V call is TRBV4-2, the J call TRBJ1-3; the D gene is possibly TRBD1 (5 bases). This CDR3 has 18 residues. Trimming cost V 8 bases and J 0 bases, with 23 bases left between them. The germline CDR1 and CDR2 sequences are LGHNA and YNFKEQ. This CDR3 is CASGEPSGWGSSGNTIYF. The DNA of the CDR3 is TGTGCCAGCGGCGAACCCTCCGGATGGGGCAGCTCTGGAAACACCATATATTTT.

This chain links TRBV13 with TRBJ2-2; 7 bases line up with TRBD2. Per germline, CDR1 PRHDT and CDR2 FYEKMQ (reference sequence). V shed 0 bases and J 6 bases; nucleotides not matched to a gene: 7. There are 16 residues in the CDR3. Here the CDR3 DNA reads TGTGCCAGCAGCTTAGGCCTAGGACTAGGAGCCGGGGAGCTGTTTTTT. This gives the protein CASSLGLGLGAGELFF.

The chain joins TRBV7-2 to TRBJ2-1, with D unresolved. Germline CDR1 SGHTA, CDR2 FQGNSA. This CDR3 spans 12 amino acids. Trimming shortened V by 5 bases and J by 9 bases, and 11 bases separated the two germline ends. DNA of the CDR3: TGTGCCAGCAGCCTACAACGGAGTGAGCAGTTCTTC. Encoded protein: CASSLQRSEQFF.

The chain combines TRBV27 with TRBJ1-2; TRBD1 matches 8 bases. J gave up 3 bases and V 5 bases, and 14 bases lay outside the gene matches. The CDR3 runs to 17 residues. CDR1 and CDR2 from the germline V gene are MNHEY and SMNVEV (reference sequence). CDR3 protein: CASSTDLGQGKYYGYTF. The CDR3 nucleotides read TGTGCCAGCAGTACCGACCTTGGACAGGGAAAATACTATGGCTACACCTTC.

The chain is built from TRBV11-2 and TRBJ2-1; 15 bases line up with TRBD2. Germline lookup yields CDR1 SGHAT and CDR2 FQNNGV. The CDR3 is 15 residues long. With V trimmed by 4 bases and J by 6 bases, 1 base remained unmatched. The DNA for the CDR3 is TGTGCCAGCAGCTCGGGACTAGCGGGGGGCAATGAGCAGTTCTTC. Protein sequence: CASSSGLAGGNEQFF.

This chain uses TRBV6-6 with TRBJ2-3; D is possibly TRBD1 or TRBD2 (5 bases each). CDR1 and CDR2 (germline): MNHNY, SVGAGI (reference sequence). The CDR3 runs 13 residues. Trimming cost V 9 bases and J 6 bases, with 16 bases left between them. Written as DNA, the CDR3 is TGTGCCAGTAAGGGGCAGGAGGCGGATACGCAGTATTTT. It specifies CASKGQEADTQYF.

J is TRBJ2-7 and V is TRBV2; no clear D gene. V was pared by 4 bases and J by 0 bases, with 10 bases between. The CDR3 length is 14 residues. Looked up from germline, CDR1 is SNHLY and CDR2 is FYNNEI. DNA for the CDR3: TGTGCCAGCAGTGTGACCGCCAGCTCCTACGAGCAGTACTTC. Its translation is CASSVTASSYEQYF.

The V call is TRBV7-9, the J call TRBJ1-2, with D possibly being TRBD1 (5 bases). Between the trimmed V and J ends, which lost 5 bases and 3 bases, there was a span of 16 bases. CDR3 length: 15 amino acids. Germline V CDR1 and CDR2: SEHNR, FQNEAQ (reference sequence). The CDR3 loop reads CASSLSVGRDYGYTF. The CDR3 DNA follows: TGTGCCAGCAGCCTCTCGGTGGGCAGGGACTATGGCTACACCTTC.

The CDR3 DNA is TGCGCCAGCAGCCAAGATATCAGGCCCTCTAACTATGGCTACACCTTC. Translation: CASSQDIRPSNYGYTF. J is TRBJ1-2 and V is TRBV4-1; D is unresolved. Between the trimmed V and J ends, which lost 0 bases and 0 bases, there was a span of 11 bases. Germline V gene sequence: CDR1 MGHRA, CDR2 YSYEKL. CDR3 length: 16 amino acids.

The DNA of the CDR3 is TGTGCCAGCAGCCGGACCGGACTAGCAGAAGGGATGGATACGCAGTATTTT. Translation: CASSRTGLAEGMDTQYF. The chain couples TRBV9 to TRBJ2-3; 8 positions agree with TRBD2. The CDR3 contains 17 residues. V trimming: 4 bases; J trimming: 6 bases; junction bases outside the gene matches: 16. Germline V gene data show CDR1 as SGDLS and CDR2 as YYNGEE.

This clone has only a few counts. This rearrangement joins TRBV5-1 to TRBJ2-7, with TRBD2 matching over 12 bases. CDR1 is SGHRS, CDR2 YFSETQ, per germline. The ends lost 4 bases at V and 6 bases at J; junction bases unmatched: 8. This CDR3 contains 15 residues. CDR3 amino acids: CASSDPSGGVSEQYF. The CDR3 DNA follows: TGCGCCAGCAGCGACCCTAGCGGGGGGGTTTCCGAGCAGTACTTC.

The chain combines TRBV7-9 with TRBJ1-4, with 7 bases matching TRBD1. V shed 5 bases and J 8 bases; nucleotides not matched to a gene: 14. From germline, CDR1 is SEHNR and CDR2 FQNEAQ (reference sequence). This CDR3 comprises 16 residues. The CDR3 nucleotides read TGTGCCAGCAGCATTTCGAACAGGGGAACCAGCGAAAAACTGTTTTTT. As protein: CASSISNRGTSEKLFF.

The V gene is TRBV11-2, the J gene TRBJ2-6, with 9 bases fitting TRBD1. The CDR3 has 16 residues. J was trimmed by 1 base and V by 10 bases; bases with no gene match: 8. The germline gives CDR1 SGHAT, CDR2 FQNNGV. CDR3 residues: CATRDRANSGANVLTF. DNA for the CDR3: TGTGCCACCCGGGACAGGGCCAATTCTGGGGCCAACGTCCTGACTTTC.